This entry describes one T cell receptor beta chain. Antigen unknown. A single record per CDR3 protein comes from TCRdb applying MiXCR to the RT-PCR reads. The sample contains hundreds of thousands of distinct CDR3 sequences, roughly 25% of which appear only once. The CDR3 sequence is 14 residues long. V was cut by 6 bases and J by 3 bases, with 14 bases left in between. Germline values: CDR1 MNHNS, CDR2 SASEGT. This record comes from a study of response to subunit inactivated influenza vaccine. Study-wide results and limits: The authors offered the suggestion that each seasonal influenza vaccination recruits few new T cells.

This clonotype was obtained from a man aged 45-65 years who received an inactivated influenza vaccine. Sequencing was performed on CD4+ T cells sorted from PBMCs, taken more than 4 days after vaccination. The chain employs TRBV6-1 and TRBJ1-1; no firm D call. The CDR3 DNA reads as TGTGCCAGCAGAACCTGGCGTTTTGACACTGAAGCTTTCTTT. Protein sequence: CASRTWRFDTEAFF.